These 6 T cell receptor beta chains were sequenced from one sample in a study of CD8+ T cells in alopecia areata. Investigators isolated RNA and reverse transcribed it into cDNA to act as the sequencing template. This table comes from immunoSEQ multiplex PCR, and its TCRdb copy is limited to in-frame clones, with some not included. Of 120,000 to 150,000 clones in the sample, about 88% are singletons; the top ten hold roughly an eighth. Treatment in this sample: oral pan-JAK inhibitor, 5-10 mg twice daily. This specimen consisted of CD8+ T cells sorted from blood, obtained at week 4, from a patient treated with tofacitinib. The receptor set was obtained from a human donor with alopecia areata.

The V and J genes are TRBV6-1 and TRBJ1-6; TRBD1 might be the D (5 bases). The V end was cut by 4 bases, the J end by 13 bases, with 17 bases between. This CDR3 has 14 amino acids. CDR1 and CDR2 from the germline V gene are MNHNS and SASEGT. The CDR3 bases are TGTGCCAGCAGTGCCGGGCGTGGGGGAGAGCCCCTCCACTTT. Its translation is CASSAGRGGEPLHF.

The gene calls are TRBV2 and TRBJ2-7; D unresolved. Trimming removed 3 bases from V and 12 bases from J, with 3 bases in between. The germline CDR1 and CDR2 sequences are SNHLY and FYNNEI. The CDR3 has 8 residues. CDR3 residues: CASSDRYF. The CDR3 DNA reads TGTGCCAGCAGTGATCGGTACTTC. Using reference TRBV2 and TRBJ2-7 for the parts outside the CDR3, the full variable domain is EPEVTQTPSHQVTQMGQEVILRCVPISNHLYFYWYRQILGQKVEFLVSFYNNEISEKSEIFDDQFSVERPDGSNFTLKIRSTKLEDSAMYFCASSDRYFGPGTRLTVT.

The chain is built from TRBV23-1 and TRBJ2-1, with D uncertain. TRBV23-1 is annotated as an ORF whose role is uncertain. V lost 7 bases and J 1 base, leaving 8 bases between the germline ends. CDR3 length: 13 residues. The CDR3 loop is CASIELSYNEQFF. CDR3 sequence (DNA): TGCGCCAGCATAGAGTTATCCTACAATGAGCAGTTCTTC.

This clone was counted only a few times. The chain carries TRBV14 and TRBJ1-1, with D possibly TRBD1 on 6 matching bases. V was cut by 5 bases and J by 3 bases, with 10 bases left in between. The germline gives CDR1 SGHDN, CDR2 FVKESK. CDR3 length: 13 residues. In nucleotides, the CDR3 is TGTGCCAGCAGCTATACAGGGCACACTGAAGCTTTCTTT. This translates into CASSYTGHTEAFF.

The rearrangement joins TRBV29-1 to TRBJ2-7; TRBD2 agrees at 9 bases. Germline V gene sequence: CDR1 SQVTM, CDR2 ANQGSEA. The CDR3 is made up of 16 amino acids. Unmatched junction bases numbered 13, after V lost 4 bases and J lost 3 bases. The DNA of the CDR3 is TGCAGCGTTGCACGCCTAGCGGGGAACCCCCTCTACGAGCAGTACTTC. Amino acid sequence: CSVARLAGNPLYEQYF.

This clone was observed a single time. The chain couples TRBV27 to TRBJ1-2; 7 positions match TRBD1. V shed 4 bases, J shed 8 bases, and the junction held 7 bases outside the gene matches. In germline, CDR1 is MNHEY, CDR2 SMNVEV (reference sequence). The CDR3 runs 13 residues. The CDR3 coding sequence is TGTGCCAGCAGTTCGCCAGGGGGTTCCGGCTACACCTTC. This encodes CASSSPGGSGYTF.